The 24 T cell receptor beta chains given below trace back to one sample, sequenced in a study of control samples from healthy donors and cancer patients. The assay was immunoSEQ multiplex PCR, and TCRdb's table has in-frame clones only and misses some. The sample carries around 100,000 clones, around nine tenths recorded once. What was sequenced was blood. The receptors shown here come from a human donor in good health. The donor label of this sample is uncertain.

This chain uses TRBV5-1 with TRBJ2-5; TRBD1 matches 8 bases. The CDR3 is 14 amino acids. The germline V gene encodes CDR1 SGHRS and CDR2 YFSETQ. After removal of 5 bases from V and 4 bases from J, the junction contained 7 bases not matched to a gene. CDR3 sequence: CASRQTGVAETQYF. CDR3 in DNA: TGCGCCAGCAGACAGACAGGGGTTGCAGAGACCCAGTACTTC.

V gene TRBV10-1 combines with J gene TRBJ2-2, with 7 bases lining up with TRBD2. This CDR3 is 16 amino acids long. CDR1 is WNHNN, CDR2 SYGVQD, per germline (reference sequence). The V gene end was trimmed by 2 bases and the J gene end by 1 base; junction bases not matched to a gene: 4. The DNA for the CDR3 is TGCGCCAGCAGTGAGGGGCTAGCGGAGAACACCGGGGAGCTGTTTTTT. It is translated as CASSEGLAENTGELFF.

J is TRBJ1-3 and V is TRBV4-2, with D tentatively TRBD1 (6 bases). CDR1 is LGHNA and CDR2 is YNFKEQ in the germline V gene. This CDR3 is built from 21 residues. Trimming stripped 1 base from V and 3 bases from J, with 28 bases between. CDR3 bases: TGTGCCAGCAGCCAAGGGTACAGGTCGGGACCCAGGGGATGGGATGGAAACACCATATATTTT. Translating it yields CASSQGYRSGPRGWDGNTIYF.

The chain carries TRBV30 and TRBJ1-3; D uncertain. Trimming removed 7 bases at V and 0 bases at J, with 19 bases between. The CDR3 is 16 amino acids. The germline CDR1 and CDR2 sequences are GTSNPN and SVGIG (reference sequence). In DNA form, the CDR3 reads TGTGCCTACGACGCCGGACTTACTCTCTCTGGAAACACCATATATTTT. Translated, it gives CAYDAGLTLSGNTIYF.

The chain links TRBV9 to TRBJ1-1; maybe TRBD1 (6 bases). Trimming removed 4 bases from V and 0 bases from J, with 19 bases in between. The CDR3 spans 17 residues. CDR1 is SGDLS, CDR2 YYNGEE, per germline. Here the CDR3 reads CASSPGEYRDLNTEAFF. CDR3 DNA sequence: TGTGCCAGCAGCCCTGGGGAGTACAGGGACCTGAACACTGAAGCTTTCTTT.

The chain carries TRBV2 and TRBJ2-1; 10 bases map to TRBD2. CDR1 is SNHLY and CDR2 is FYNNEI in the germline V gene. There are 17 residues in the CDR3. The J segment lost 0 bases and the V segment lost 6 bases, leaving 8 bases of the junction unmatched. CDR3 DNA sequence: TGTGCCAGCAGCCGAAGTCAGCGGGGGGGCTCCTACAATGAGCAGTTCTTC. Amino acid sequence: CASSRSQRGGSYNEQFF.

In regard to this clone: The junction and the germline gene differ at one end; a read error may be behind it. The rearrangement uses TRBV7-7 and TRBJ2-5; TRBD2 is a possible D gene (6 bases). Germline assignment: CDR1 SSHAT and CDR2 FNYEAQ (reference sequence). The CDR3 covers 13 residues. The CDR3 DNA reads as TGTGCTAGCAGCCAAATAGCGGCGGAGACCCAGTACTTC. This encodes CASSQIAAETQYF. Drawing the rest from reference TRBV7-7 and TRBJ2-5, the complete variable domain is GAGVSQSPRYKVTKRGQDVTLRCDPISSHATLYWYQQALGQGPEFLTYFNYEAQPDKSGLPSDRFSAERPEGSISTLTIQRTEQRDSAMYRCASSQIAAETQYFGPGTRLLVL.

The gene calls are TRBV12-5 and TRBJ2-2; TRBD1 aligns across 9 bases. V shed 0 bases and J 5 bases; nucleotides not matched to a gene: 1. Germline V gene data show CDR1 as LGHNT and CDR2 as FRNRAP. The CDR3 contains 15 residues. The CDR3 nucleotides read TGTGCTAGTGGTTTGGTACAGGGGGCAACCGGGGAGCTGTTTTTT. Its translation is CASGLVQGATGELFF.

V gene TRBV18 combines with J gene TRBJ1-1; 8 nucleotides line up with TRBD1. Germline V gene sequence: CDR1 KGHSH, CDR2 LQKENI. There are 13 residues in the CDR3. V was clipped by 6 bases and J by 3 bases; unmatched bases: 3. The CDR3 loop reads CASSPDRDTEAFF. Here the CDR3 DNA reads TGTGCCAGCTCTCCGGACAGGGACACTGAAGCTTTCTTT.

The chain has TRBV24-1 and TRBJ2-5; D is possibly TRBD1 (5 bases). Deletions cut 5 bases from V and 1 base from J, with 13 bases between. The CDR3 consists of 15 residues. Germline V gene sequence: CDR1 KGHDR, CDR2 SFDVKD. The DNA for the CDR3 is TGTGCCACCAGTGCGTACGACAGTTTCCAAGAGACCCAGTACTTC. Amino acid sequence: CATSAYDSFQETQYF.

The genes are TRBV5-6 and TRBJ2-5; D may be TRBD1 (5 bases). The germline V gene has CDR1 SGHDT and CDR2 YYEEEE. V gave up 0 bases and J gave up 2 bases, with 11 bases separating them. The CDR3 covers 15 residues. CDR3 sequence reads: CASSLGQLHQETQYF. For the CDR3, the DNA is TGTGCCAGCAGCTTGGGACAGTTGCATCAAGAGACCCAGTACTTC.

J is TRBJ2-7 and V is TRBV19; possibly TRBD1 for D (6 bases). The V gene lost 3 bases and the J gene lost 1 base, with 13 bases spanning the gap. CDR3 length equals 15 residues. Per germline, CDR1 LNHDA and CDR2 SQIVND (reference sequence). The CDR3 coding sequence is TGTGCCAGTAGTATTGAAGGGCAGGGGTCCTACGAGCAGTACTTC. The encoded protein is CASSIEGQGSYEQYF. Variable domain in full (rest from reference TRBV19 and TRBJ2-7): DGGITQSPKYLFRKEGQNVTLSCEQNLNHDAMYWYRQDPGQGLRLIYYSQIVNDFQKGDIAEGYSVSREKKESFPLTVTSAQKNPTAFYLCASSIEGQGSYEQYFGPGTRLTVT.

CDR3 in DNA: TGTGCCAGCAGTTTAGAGCTTCCGGGCAGCTCGGGGCCCCAGCATTTT. Its protein is CASSLELPGSSGPQHF. This rearrangement joins TRBV27 to TRBJ1-5; D unresolved. The germline CDR1 and CDR2 sequences are MNHEY and SMNVEV (reference sequence). V shed 2 bases and J shed 9 bases, with 20 bases lying between them. The CDR3 loop spans 16 amino acids.

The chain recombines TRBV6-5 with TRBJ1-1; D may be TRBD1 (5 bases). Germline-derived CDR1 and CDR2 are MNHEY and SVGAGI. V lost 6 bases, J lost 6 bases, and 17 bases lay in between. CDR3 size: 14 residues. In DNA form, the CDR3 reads TGTGCCAGCAGCAACGGGGTGGGGCGGCCTGAAGCTTTCTTT. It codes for CASSNGVGRPEAFF.

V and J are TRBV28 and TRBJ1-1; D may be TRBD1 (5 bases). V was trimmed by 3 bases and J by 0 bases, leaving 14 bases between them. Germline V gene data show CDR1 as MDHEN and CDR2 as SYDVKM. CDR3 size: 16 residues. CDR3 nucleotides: TGTGCCAGCAGTTTCCCCGAGGCCAGGGTGAACACTGAAGCTTTCTTT. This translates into CASSFPEARVNTEAFF.

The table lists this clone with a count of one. CDR3 residues: CATRASIVDEQYF. The CDR3 DNA is TGTGCCACAAGGGCCAGCATAGTCGACGAGCAGTACTTC. The rearrangement links TRBV15 to TRBJ2-7; the D is unclear. The germline V gene encodes CDR1 LNHNV and CDR2 YYDKDF (reference sequence). The CDR3 is 13 residues long. V lost 9 bases, J lost 5 bases, and 17 bases lay in between.

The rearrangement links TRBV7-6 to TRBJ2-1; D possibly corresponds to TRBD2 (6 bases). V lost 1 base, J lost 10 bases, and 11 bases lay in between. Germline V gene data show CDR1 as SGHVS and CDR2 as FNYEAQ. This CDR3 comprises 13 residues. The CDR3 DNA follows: TGTGCCAGCAGCTTAGTTGGGGGGAAGGAGCAGTTCTTC. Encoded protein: CASSLVGGKEQFF.

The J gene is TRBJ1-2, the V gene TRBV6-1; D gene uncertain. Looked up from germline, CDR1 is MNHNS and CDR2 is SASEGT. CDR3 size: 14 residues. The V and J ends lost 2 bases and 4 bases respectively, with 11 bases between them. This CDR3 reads CASSEQRRSYGYTF. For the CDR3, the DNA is TGTGCCAGCAGTGAACAAAGGCGGAGCTATGGCTACACCTTC.

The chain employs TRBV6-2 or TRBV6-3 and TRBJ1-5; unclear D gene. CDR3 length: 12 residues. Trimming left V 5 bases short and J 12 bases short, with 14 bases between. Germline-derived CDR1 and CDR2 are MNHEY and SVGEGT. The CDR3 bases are TGTGCCAGCAGTGGGTGGGCACAGAACCAGCATTTT. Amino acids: CASSGWAQNQHF.

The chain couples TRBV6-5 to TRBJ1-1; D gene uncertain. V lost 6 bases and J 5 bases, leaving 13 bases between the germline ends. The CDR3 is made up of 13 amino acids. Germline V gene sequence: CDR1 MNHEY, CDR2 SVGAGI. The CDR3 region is CASRGSLGTEAFF. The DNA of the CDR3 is TGTGCCAGCAGGGGTTCCTTGGGAACTGAAGCTTTCTTT.

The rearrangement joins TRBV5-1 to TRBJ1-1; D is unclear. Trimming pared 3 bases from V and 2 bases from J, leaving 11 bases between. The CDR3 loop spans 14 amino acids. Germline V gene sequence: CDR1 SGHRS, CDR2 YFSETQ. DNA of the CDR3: TGCGCCAGCAGCTGGTCAGGTAGTAACACTGAAGCTTTCTTT. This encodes CASSWSGSNTEAFF.

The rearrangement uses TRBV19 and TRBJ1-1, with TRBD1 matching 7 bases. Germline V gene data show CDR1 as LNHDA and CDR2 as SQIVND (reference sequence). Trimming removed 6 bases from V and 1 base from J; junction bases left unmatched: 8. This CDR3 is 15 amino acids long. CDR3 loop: CASSARRDRNTEAFF. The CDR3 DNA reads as TGTGCCAGTAGCGCCCGTCGGGACAGGAACACTGAAGCTTTCTTT.

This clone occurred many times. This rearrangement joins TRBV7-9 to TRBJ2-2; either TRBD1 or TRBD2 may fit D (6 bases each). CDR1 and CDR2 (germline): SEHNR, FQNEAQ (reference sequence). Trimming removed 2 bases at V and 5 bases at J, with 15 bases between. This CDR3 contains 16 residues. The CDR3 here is CASSLRGAEWTGELFF. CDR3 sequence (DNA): TGTGCCAGCAGCTTAAGGGGGGCTGAATGGACCGGGGAGCTGTTTTTT. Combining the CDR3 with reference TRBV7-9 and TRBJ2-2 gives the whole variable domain DTGVSQNPRHKITKRGQNVTFRCDPISEHNRLYWYRQTLGQGPEFLTYFQNEAQLEKSRLLSDRFSAERPKGSFSTLEIQRTEQGDSAMYLCASSLRGAEWTGELFFGEGSRLTVL.

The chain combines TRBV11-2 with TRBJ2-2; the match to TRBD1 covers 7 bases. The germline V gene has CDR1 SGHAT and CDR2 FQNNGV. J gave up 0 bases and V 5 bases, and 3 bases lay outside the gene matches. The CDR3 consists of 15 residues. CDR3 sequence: CASSKDRSNTGELFF. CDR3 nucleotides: TGTGCCAGCAGCAAGGACAGGTCGAACACCGGGGAGCTGTTTTTT. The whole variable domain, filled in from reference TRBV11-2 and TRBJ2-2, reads EAGVAQSPRYKIIEKRQSVAFWCNPISGHATLYWYQQILGQGPKLLIQFQNNGVVDDSQLPKDRFSAERLKGVDSTLKIQPAKLEDSAVYLCASSKDRSNTGELFFGEGSRLTVL.